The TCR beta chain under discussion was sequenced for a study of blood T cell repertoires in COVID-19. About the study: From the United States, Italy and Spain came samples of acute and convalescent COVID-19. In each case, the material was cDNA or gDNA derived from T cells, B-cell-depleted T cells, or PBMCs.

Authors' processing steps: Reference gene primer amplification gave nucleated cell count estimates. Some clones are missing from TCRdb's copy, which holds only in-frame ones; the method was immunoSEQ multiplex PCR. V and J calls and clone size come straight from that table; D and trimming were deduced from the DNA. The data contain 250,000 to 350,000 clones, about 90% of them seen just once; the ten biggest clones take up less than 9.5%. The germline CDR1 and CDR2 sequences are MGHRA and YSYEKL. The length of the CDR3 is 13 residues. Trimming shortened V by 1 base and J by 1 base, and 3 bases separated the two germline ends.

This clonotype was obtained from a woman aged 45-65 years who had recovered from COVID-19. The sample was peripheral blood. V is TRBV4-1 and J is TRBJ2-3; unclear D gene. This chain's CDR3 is CASSQVGTDTQYF. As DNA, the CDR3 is TGCGCCAGCAGCCAAGTCGGCACAGATACGCAGTATTTT.